The 15 T cell receptor beta chains given below trace back to one sample, sequenced in a study of CD8 T cells in Susac syndrome. Reverse transcription of roughly 0.45 to 1 ug RNA was performed with random hexamers. TCRdb redid the calling of the immunoSEQ multiplex PCR reads with MiXCR, one entry per CDR3 protein. This sample yields approximately 87,000 distinct CDR3 sequences, of which about 96% are seen a single time; more than 0.35% belongs to the top ten. The sequencing input was CD8+ T cells from PBMCs. Receptors were obtained from a human donor with Susac syndrome.

J is TRBJ2-7 and V is TRBV20-1; D remains ambiguous. The V gene lost 2 bases and the J gene lost 5 bases, with 10 bases spanning the gap. CDR3 size: 12 residues. Germline-derived CDR1 and CDR2 are DFQATT and SNEGSKA (reference sequence). CDR3 nucleotides: TGCAGTGCTAGATGGCTTGGTAACGAGCAGTACTTC. As protein: CSARWLGNEQYF.

The CDR3 bases are TGTGCCAGCAGTGATCTTGGCGGGAGGGCCGTCACAGATACGCAGTATTTT. Amino acids: CASSDLGGRAVTDTQYF. The chain carries TRBV2 and TRBJ2-3, with TRBD2 identical over 9 bases. The length of the CDR3 is 17 residues. V shed 3 bases and J 2 bases; nucleotides not matched to a gene: 9. Germline CDR1 reads SNHLY; CDR2 reads FYNNEI.

This clonotype has a single count. The chain recombines TRBV11-2 with TRBJ2-3; D gene uncertain. Trimming took off 3 bases at V and 4 bases at J, with 8 bases between the two ends. CDR3 size: 13 residues. Germline assignment: CDR1 SGHAT and CDR2 FQNNGV. CDR3 bases: TGTGCCAGCAGCTTCACCCCCCCAGATACGCAGTATTTT. Its protein product is CASSFTPPDTQYF.

V gene TRBV3-1 combines with J gene TRBJ1-1, with D perhaps TRBD1 (6 bases). The CDR3 runs to 15 residues. The ends were cut back, 0 bases at V and 1 base at J, with 9 bases in the middle. Per the germline V gene, CDR1 is LGHDT and CDR2 is YNNKEL (reference sequence). CDR3 sequence: CASSQDPGANTEAFF. The DNA of the CDR3 is TGTGCCAGCAGCCAAGACCCAGGGGCGAACACTGAAGCTTTCTTT.

The chain uses TRBV20-1 and TRBJ1-1, with D tentatively TRBD1 (6 bases). The CDR3 has 16 amino acids. Trimming took off 6 bases at V and 6 bases at J, with 26 bases between the two ends. CDR1 and CDR2 (germline): DFQATT, SNEGSKA (reference sequence). Written as DNA, the CDR3 is TGCAGTGCCTGGGGACTAGGGGGGCTGCATATCGCTGAAGCTTTCTTT. Translated: CSAWGLGGLHIAEAFF.

The CDR3 protein is CASSVAGPDNSPLHF. DNA of the CDR3: TGTGCCAGCAGCGTGGCGGGACCAGATAATTCACCCCTCCACTTT. The chain combines TRBV9 with TRBJ1-6, with a tentative D call TRBD1 (5 bases). Trimming removed 2 bases at V and 5 bases at J, with 11 bases between. CDR3 length: 15 residues. Germline CDR1 reads SGDLS; CDR2 reads YYNGEE.

The chain has TRBV30 and TRBJ2-1, with D hard to call. CDR1 GTSNPN and CDR2 SVGIG come from the germline V gene (reference sequence). The CDR3 totals 12 residues. With 3 bases removed from V and 5 bases from J, the gap between germline ends came to 8 bases. The CDR3: CAWSGPDNEQFF. CDR3 bases: TGTGCCTGGAGCGGGCCGGACAATGAGCAGTTCTTC.

V is TRBV5-6 and J is TRBJ2-1; possibly TRBD2 for D (6 bases). Germline loops: CDR1 SGHDT, CDR2 YYEEEE. V shed 4 bases and J shed 6 bases, with 14 bases lying between them. The CDR3 has 14 residues. CDR3 bases: TGTGCCAGCAGCGTCGGGACTTATTTCAATGAGCAGTTCTTC. Amino acids: CASSVGTYFNEQFF.

This clonotype has a single count. This rearrangement joins TRBV3-1 to TRBJ2-1; TRBD2 is a possible D gene (6 bases). Germline CDR1 is LGHDT and CDR2 is YNNKEL (reference sequence). The CDR3 is 12 amino acids. With 10 bases removed from V and 6 bases from J, the gap between germline ends came to 13 bases. This CDR3 is CAISGERNEQFF. CDR3 nucleotide sequence: TGTGCCATCTCGGGAGAGCGCAATGAGCAGTTCTTC.

The chain combines TRBV20-1 with TRBJ2-1; D gene uncertain. V lost 4 bases and J lost 2, with 3 bases in between. Germline CDR1 and CDR2: DFQATT and SNEGSKA (reference sequence). The CDR3 sequence is 11 residues long. The CDR3 DNA reads TGCAGTGCTACTACCTACAATGAGCAGTTCTTC. Its translation is CSATTYNEQFF.

V usage is TRBV14 and J usage is TRBJ2-4; the D is unclear. The CDR3 spans 13 residues. From germline, CDR1 is SGHDN and CDR2 FVKESK. The V end was cut by 0 bases, the J end by 9 bases, with 9 bases between. The CDR3 region has the DNA TGTGCCAGCAGCCAAGATAGCTGGGGCATTCAGTACTTC. Its translation is CASSQDSWGIQYF.

The chain employs TRBV28 and TRBJ1-1, with D unresolved. Deletions cut 7 bases from V and 5 bases from J, with 11 bases between. CDR1 is MDHEN and CDR2 is SYDVKM in the germline V gene. The CDR3 extends over 12 amino acids. In DNA, the CDR3 is TGTGCCAGCACCCTTGAGTTTACTGAAGCTTTCTTT. As protein: CASTLEFTEAFF.

The chain has TRBV20-1 and TRBJ2-3; D gene unclear. Germline loops: CDR1 DFQATT, CDR2 SNEGSKA (reference sequence). This CDR3 region has 15 residues. The CDR3 nucleotides are TGCAGCCCGAGCTGGGGTCTATCTAGCACAGATACGCAGTATTTT. Amino acid sequence: CSPSWGLSSTDTQYF.

This chain connects TRBV5-1 to TRBJ1-5; D not certain. Germline values: CDR1 SGHRS, CDR2 YFSETQ. This CDR3 region has 13 residues. Trimming left V 0 bases short and J 5 bases short, with 6 bases between. The CDR3 sequence: CASSLAGDQPQHF. The CDR3 DNA reads TGCGCCAGCAGCTTGGCGGGCGATCAGCCCCAGCATTTT. The full variable domain, completed using reference TRBV5-1 and TRBJ1-5, is KAGVTQTPRYLIKTRGQQVTLSCSPISGHRSVSWYQQTPGQGLQFLFEYFSETQRNKGNFPGRFSGRQFSNSRSEMNVSTLELGDSALYLCASSLAGDQPQHFGDGTRLSIL.

The chain uses TRBV7-9 and TRBJ2-7; unclear D gene. Trimming removed 3 bases from V and 3 bases from J, with 6 bases in between. Germline CDR1 is SEHNR and CDR2 is FQNEAQ (reference sequence). CDR3 length equals 12 residues. CDR3 DNA sequence: TGTGCCAGCAGCTTTGGAGACTACGAGCAGTACTTC. This encodes CASSFGDYEQYF.